The present TCR beta chain was sequenced within a study of identical twins. Regarding the study as a whole: Models, which agreed with sharing between unrelated individuals, nonetheless underestimated the out-of-frame TCR alpha sharing seen in monozygotic twins. Beta clonotypes that were abundant in cord blood contained fewer insertions, a pattern absent from memory repertoires. Partly confounded zero-insertion analyses could result from invariant MAIT and iNKT cells.

The table lists this clonotype with many counts. As yet, its antigen is unknown. It was template switching that added a universal primer site, and there were unique molecular identifiers on the cDNA. TCRdb passed the 5' RACE reads through MiXCR, listing each CDR3 protein once. This sample has a few hundred thousand distinct CDR3 sequences, with more than 8% found just once. The CDR3 runs 18 residues. With V trimmed by 0 bases and J by 0 bases, 12 bases remained unmatched. The germline V gene encodes CDR1 DFQATT and CDR2 SNEGSKA (reference sequence). In addition, the sample was reused for a study of yellow fever vaccine responses in identical twins.

The receptor was isolated from a woman aged 18-29 years in good health. J is TRBJ1-2 and V is TRBV20-1, with TRBD1 matching over 8 bases. The sequencing sample was made of CD8+ T cells sorted from blood. The CDR3 DNA sequence: TGCAGTGCTAGAGATCCACAGGGGGTCCTGCTCGCTAACTATGGCTACACCTTC. As protein: CSARDPQGVLLANYGYTF.